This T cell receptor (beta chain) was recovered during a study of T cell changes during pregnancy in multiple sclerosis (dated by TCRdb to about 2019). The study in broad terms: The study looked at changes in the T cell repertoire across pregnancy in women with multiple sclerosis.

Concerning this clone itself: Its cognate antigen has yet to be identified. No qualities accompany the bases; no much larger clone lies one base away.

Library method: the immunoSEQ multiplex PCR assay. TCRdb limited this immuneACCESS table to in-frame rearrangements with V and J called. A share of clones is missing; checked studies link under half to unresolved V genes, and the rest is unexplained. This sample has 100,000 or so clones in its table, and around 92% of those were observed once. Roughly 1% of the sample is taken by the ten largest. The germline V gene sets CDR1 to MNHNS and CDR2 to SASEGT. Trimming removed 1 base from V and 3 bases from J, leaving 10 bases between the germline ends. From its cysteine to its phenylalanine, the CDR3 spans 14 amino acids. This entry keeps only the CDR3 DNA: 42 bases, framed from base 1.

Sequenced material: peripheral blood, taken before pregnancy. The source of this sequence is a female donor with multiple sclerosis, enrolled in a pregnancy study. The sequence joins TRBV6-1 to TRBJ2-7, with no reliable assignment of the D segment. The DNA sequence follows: TGTGCCAGCAGTGAAGTTCTGGGCCGCTACGAGCAGTACTTC. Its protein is CASSEVLGRYEQYF.